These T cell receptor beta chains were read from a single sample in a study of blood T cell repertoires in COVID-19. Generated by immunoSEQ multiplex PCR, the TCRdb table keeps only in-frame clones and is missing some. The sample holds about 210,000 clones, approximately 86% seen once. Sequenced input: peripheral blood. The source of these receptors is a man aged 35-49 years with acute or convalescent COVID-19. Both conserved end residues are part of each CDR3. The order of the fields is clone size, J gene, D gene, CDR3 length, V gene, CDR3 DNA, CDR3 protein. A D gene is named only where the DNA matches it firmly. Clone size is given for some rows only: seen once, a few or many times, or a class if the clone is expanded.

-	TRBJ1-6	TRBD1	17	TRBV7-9	TGTGCCAGCAGCTCGCACAGGGGGAGCTCCTATAATTCACCCCTCCACTTT	CASSSHRGSSYNSPLHF
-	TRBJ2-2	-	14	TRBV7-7	TGTGCTAGCAGCTTGGCAGATCGCACCGGGGAGCTGTTTTTT	CASSLADRTGELFF
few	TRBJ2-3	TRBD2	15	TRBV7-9	TGTGCCAGCAGCCGGCTAGCGGAGGGCACAGATACGCAGTATTTT	CASSRLAEGTDTQYF
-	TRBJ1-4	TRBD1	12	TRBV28	TGTGCCAGTGGACAGGGGAATGAAAAACTGTTTTTT	CASGQGNEKLFF
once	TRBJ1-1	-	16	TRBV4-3	TGCGCCAGCAGCCGCCGAGACAGGAGAGAGAACACTGAAGCTTTCTTT	CASSRRDRRENTEAFF
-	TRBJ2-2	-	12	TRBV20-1	TGCAGTGCTAGTGGGGCACCGGAGGAGCTGTTTTTT	CSASGAPEELFF
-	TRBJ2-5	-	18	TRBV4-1	TGCGCCAGCAGCCCCAGGGGTGCAGGGGCAACCATCCAAGAGACCCAGTACTTC	CASSPRGAGATIQETQYF
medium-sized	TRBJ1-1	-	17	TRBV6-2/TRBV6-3	TGTGCCAGCAGTTACTCCACAGGGTCCGCTAGGAACACTGAAGCTTTCTTT	CASSYSTGSARNTEAFF
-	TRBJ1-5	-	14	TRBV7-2	TGTGCCAGCAGCTATGGACAGACCAGACAGCCCCAGCATTTT	CASSYGQTRQPQHF
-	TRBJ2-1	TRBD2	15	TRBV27	TGTGCCAGCAGTTTACTAGCGGGAGCAGAGGTTGAGCAGTTCTTC	CASSLLAGAEVEQFF
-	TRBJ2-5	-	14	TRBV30	TGTGCCTGGAGTGGAGGAGGGTCCGAAGAGACCCAGTACTTC	CAWSGGGSEETQYF
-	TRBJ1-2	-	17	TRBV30	TGTGCCTGGAGTGTATTGGGGGGGGCGCGAGCTAACTATGGCTACACCTTC	CAWSVLGGARANYGYTF
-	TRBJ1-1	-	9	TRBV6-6	TGTGCCAGCTTGCGTGAAGCTTTCTTT	CASLREAFF
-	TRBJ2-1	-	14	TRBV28	TGTGCCAGCAGGGGTGCGGCAAGACCCAATGAGCAGTTCTTC	CASRGAARPNEQFF
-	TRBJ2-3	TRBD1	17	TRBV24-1	TGTGCCACCAGTGATTTGAAAGGGGCCAGGGGGACAGATACGCAGTATTTT	CATSDLKGARGTDTQYF
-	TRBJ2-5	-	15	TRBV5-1	TGCGCCAGCAGCTGGGGTAGTGGGGCCTCAGAGACCCAGTACTTC	CASSWGSGASETQYF
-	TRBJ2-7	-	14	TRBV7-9	TGTGCCAGCAGCCCCCAGCTCACAGGCTACGAGCAGTACTTC	CASSPQLTGYEQYF
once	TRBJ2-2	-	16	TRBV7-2	TGTGCCAGCAGCTTGTCTAGCCAGACGTACACCGGGGAGCTGTTTTTT	CASSLSSQTYTGELFF
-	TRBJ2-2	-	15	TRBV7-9	TGTGCCAGCAGCGCCCGGGACTTAGGGGCCCGGGAGCTGTTTTTT	CASSARDLGARELFF
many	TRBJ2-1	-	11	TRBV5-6	TGTGCCAGCAGCAGCGGGCGCCAGCAGTTCTTC	CASSSGRQQFF
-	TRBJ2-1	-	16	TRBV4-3	TGCGCCAGCAGCCAAAGGACTCTGAGGTCCTACAATGAGCAGTTCTTC	CASSQRTLRSYNEQFF
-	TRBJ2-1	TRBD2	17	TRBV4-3	TGCGCCAGCAGCCAAGATCGGAGACTAGCGGGTCCAGGTGAGCAGTTCTTC	CASSQDRRLAGPGEQFF